What follows describes a single T cell receptor beta chain. The sample originates from a study of blood T cell repertoires in COVID-19. About the study: Sample material is recorded as cDNA or gDNA derived from T cells, B-cell-depleted T cells, or PBMCs.

Sequencing was performed with immunoSEQ multiplex PCR; in TCRdb, only in-frame clones are kept and a portion is missing. This table has about 270,000 clones, 85% appearing once. The germline CDR1 and CDR2 sequences are KGHSH and LQKENI. The CDR3 consists of 13 residues. V was cut by 8 bases and J by 5 bases, with 12 bases left in between. This TCR was recovered from a human donor in a cohort sampled during active COVID-19. Sequencing was done on a sample of peripheral blood. The rearrangement links TRBV18 to TRBJ1-4; D might be TRBD1 (5 bases). The CDR3, as DNA: TGTGCCAGCACGGGACTCCGGAATGAAAAACTGTTTTTT. Its protein product is CASTGLRNEKLFF.